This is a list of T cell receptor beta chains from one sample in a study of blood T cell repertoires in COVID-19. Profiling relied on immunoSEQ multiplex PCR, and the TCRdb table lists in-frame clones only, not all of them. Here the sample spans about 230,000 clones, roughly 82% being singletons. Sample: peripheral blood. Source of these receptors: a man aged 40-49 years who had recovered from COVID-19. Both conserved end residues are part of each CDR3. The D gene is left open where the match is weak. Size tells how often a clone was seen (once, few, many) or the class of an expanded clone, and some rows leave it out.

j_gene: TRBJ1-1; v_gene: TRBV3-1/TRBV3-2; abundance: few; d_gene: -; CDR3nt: TGTGCCAGCAGCCGGGACATCAACACTGAAGCTTTCTTT; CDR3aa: CASSRDINTEAFF
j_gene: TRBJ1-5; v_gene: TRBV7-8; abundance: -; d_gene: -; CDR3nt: TGTGCCAGCAGCTTAAACAGGTTTTATAGCAATCAGCCCCAGCATTTT; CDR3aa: CASSLNRFYSNQPQHF
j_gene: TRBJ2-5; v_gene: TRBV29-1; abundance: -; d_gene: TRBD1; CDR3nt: TGCAGCGCCACAGGGACAGACCAAGAGACCCAGTACTTC; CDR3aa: CSATGTDQETQYF
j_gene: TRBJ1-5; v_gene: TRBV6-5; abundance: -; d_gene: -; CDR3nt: TGTGCCAGCAGTTACGACAGACGTCAGCCCCAGCATTTT; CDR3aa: CASSYDRRQPQHF
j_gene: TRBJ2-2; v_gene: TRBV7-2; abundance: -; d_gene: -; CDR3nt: TGTGCCAGCAGCTTAAGGGGGGGAAACACCGGGGAGCTGTTTTTT; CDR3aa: CASSLRGGNTGELFF
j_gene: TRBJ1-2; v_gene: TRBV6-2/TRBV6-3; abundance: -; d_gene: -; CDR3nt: TGTGCCAGCAGTTACTCGGGCTCATCCTTACCAGGTGGCTACACCTTC; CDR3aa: CASSYSGSSLPGGYTF
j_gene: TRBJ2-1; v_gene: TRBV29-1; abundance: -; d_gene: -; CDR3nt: TGCAGCGTTATTATAGGGGTCCGAACGTTCTTC; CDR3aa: CSVIIGVRTFF
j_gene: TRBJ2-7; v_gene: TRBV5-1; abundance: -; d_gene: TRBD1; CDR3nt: TGCGCCAGTCGACCAGGGGGCGCCTCCTACGAGCAGTACTTC; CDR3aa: CASRPGGASYEQYF
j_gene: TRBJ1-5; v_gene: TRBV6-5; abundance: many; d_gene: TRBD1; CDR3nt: TGTGCCAGCAGAAGTTGGGACAGGGATCAGCCCCAGCATTTT; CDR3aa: CASRSWDRDQPQHF
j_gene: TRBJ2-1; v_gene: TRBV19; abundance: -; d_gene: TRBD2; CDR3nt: TGTGCCAGTAGCAAACTAACTAGCGGGGATTACAATGAGCAGTTCTTC; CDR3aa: CASSKLTSGDYNEQFF
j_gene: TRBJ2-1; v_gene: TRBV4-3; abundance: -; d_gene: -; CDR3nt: TGCGCCAGCAGCCAAGGAGTTTCTTACAATGAGCAGTTCTTC; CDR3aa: CASSQGVSYNEQFF
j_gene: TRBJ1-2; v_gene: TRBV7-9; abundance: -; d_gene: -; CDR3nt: TGTGCCAGCAGCTTTTCAGGGCAGGGCGGCTACACCTTC; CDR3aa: CASSFSGQGGYTF
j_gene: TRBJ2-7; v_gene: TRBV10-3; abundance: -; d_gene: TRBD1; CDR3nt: TGTGCCATCAGTCCGGGGACAGGGAGCTACGAGCAGTACTTC; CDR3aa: CAISPGTGSYEQYF
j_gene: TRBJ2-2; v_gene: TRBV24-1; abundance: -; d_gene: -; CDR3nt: TGTGCCACCAGTGATCGTCAGGGTTACGGGGAGCTGTTTTTT; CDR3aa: CATSDRQGYGELFF
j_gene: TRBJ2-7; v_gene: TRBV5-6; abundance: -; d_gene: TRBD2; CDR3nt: TGTGCCAGCACCACTAGTGCGGGAGGATACGAGCAGTACTTC; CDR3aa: CASTTSAGGYEQYF
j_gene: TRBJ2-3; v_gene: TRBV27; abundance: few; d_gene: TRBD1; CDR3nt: TGTGCCAGCTCTCTGGGACAGCCAACAGATACGCAGTATTTT; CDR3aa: CASSLGQPTDTQYF
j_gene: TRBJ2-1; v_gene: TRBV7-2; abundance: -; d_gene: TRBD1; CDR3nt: TGTGCCAGCAGCTTAGGAGGGACAGGATACAATGAGCAGTTCTTC; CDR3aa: CASSLGGTGYNEQFF
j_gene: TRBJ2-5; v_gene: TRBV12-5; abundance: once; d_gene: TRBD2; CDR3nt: TGTGCTAGTGGTTTGGCCAGACTAGCGGGAGAGGGAGAGACCCAGTACTTC; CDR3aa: CASGLARLAGEGETQYF
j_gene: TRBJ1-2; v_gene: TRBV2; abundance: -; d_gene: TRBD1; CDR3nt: TGTGCCAGCAGTGTTGAAGGACAGGGGTTCTATGGCTACACCTTC; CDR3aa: CASSVEGQGFYGYTF